The clone carrying this TCR beta chain was seen a few times. These data come from a study of T cell changes during pregnancy in multiple sclerosis. The table came from immunoSEQ multiplex PCR; TCRdb's copy has only in-frame clones and leaves some out. There are some 63,000 clones in the sample; roughly nine tenths occur only once, and approximately 0.9% lies in the top ten. Germline CDR1 MNHEY, CDR2 SVGAGI. This CDR3 spans 11 amino acids. Trimming stripped 7 bases from V and 1 base from J, with 2 bases between. Here the sequenced sample was peripheral blood, taken before pregnancy. This sequence originates from a female donor with multiple sclerosis, enrolled in a pregnancy study. The chain couples TRBV6-5 to TRBJ1-3, with unresolved D. CDR3 DNA: TGTGCCAGCACTTCTGGAAACACCATATATTTT. This gives the protein CASTSGNTIYF.